This T cell receptor (beta chain) comes out of a study of T-cell memory formation after mild COVID-19. The wider study: The study found TCR clusters largely donor specific.

CDR3 length: 13 amino acids. CDR1 and CDR2 (germline): SGHTA, FQGNSA. J gave up 4 bases and V 8 bases, and 4 bases lay outside the gene matches. Study-level findings and limits: Among clones contracting day 15 to 85, CD4/CD8 was balanced, whereas later expanders leaned CD4+.

In the case of this clonotype: What it binds is unknown.

Sample barcodes and UMIs were carried by the TCR alpha and TCR beta cDNA libraries that 5'RACE generated with constant-segment primers. TCRdb redid the calling of the 5' RACE reads with MiXCR, one entry per CDR3 protein. The sample includes 340,000 or so distinct CDR3 sequences, under 15% of them seen just once. Sample: PBMCs or a T cell subset sorted from them (not recorded which). This TCR derives from a man between 18 and 35 years old who had mild COVID-19 (a few samples of this study predate the infection). Cell type and time point are not known. The chain joins TRBV7-2 to TRBJ1-5, with 8 nucleotides matching TRBD1. CDR3 protein: CASGQGRNQPQHF. The CDR3 bases are TGTGCCAGCGGACAGGGTCGGAATCAGCCCCAGCATTTT.